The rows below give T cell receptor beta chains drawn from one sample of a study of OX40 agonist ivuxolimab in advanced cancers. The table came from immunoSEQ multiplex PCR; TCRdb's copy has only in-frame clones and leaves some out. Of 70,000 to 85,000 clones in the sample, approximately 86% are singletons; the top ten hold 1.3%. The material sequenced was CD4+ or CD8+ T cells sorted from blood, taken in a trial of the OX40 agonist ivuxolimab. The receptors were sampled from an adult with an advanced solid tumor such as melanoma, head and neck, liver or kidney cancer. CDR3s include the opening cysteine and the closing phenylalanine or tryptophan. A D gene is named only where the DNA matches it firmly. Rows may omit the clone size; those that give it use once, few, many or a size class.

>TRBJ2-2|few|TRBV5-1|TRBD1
TGCGCCAGCAGCTCGACAGGGTTCAACACCGGGGAGCTGTTTTTT
CASSSTGFNTGELFF
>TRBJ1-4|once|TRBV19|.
TGTGCCAGTAGTGCCCAGGGGACCGAAAAACTGTTTTTT
CASSAQGTEKLFF
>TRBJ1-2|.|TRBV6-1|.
TGTGCCAGCAGTGAAGGCTATTACGGCTCTAACTATGGCTACACCTTC
CASSEGYYGSNYGYTF
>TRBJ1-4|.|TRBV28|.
TGTGCCAGCAGTCCCCCGGGGACAACTAATGAAAAACTGTTTTTT
CASSPPGTTNEKLFF
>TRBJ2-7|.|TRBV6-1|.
TGTGCCAGCAGTGTTGACAGGTACTCCTACGAGCAGTACTTC
CASSVDRYSYEQYF
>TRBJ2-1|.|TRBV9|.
TGTGCCAGCAGCGTGTCCCCAGCCGGGTACAATGAGCAGTTCTTC
CASSVSPAGYNEQFF
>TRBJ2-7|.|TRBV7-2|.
TGTGCCAGCAGCTTAGACGGCCAGAAATTCTACGAGCAGTACTTC
CASSLDGQKFYEQYF
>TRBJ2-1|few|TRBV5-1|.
TGCGCCAGCAGCACGGACGTTGCCAATGAGCAGTTCTTC
CASSTDVANEQFF
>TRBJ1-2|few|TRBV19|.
TGTGCCAGTAGTTCAGGGTACCCCGAAGCGGACTATGGCTACACCTTC
CASSSGYPEADYGYTF
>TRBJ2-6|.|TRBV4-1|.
TGCGCCAGCAGCCGAGGCTCTGGGGCCAACGTCCTGACTTTC
CASSRGSGANVLTF
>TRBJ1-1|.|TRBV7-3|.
TGTGCCAGCAGCCAACAGGAGAACACTGAAGCTTTCTTT
CASSQQENTEAFF
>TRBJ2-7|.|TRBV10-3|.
TGTGCCATCAGTGTGGGACAAGCCTCCTACGAGCAGTACTTC
CAISVGQASYEQYF
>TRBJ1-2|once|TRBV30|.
TGTGCCTGGAGGCAGGCAGGGATCTATGGCTACACCTTC
CAWRQAGIYGYTF
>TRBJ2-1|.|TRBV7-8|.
TGTGCCAGCCGCTTGGACAATGAGCAGTTCTTC
CASRLDNEQFF
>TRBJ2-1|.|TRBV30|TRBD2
TGTGCCTGGAGTGTACTAGCGGGGGCATACAATGAGCAGTTCTTC
CAWSVLAGAYNEQFF
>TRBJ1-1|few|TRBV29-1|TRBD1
TGCAGCGCCCTGGGGGACAGGGGCACTGAAGCTTTCTTT
CSALGDRGTEAFF
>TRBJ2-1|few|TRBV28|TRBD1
TGTGCCAGCAGTTCTATAGGGGGACAGGGCTACAATGAGCAGTTCTTC
CASSSIGGQGYNEQFF
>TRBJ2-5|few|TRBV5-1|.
TGCGCCAGCAGCTTGAGGCGGTTGGAGACCCAGTACTTC
CASSLRRLETQYF
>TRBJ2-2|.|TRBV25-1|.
TGTGCCAGCAGTGAACCCCCCGGGGAGCTGTTTTTT
CASSEPPGELFF
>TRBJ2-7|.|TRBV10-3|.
TGTGCCATCAGCTCCAGGGATAACGAGCAGTACTTC
CAISSRDNEQYF
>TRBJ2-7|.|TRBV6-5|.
TGTGCCAGCAGTAAGAGGACAGAAGTCTACGAGCAGTACTTC
CASSKRTEVYEQYF
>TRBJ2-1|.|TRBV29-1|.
TGCAGCGTTTTTAAGAGGAGCAATGAGCAGTTCTTC
CSVFKRSNEQFF
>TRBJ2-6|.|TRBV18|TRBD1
TGTGCCAGCTCACCGACAGGGTCAAGCTCTGGGGCCAACGTCCTGACTTTC
CASSPTGSSSGANVLTF
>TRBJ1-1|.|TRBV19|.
TGTGCCAGTAGCCTAGGGTTGCAGACTGAAGCTTTCTTT
CASSLGLQTEAFF
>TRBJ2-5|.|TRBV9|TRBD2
TGTGCCAGCAGCGCCAGGGGAGCTAGCGGGGCCGCCTGGGAGACCCAGTACTTC
CASSARGASGAAWETQYF